The source of this T cell receptor beta chain is a study of T cell responses to AZD1222 COVID-19 vaccine. Study-level findings and limits: With two AZD1222 doses given, Spike-specific TCR breadth and depth both rose. Only a handful of people who got AZD1222 tested seropositive at baseline. Repertoires were collected only later (after the peak T cell response had occurred).

Concerning this clone itself: The antigen is not known.

Trimming took 5 bases from V and 6 from J, leaving 17 bases between them. Germline CDR1 reads SGHAT; CDR2 reads FQDESV (reference sequence). CDR3 length: 14 residues. The protocol was immunoSEQ multiplex PCR, while the TCRdb copy is restricted to in-frame clones and leaves out a portion. The table has tens of thousands of clones, over 60% seen once; the top ten hold roughly 50%. This sequence joins TRBV11-1 and TRBJ2-7; D is possibly TRBD2 (6 bases). The input for sequencing was peripheral blood, taken 28 days after the second AZD1222 dose. This sequence was found in an adult who received the AZD1222 COVID-19 vaccine. CDR3 residues: CASSHAGGRAEQYF. CDR3 in DNA: TGTGCCAGCAGCCACGCCGGGGGACGAGCCGAGCAGTACTTC. Full variable domain (remainder filled in from reference TRBV11-1 and TRBJ2-7): EAEVAQSPRYKITEKSQAVAFWCDPISGHATLYWYRQILGQGPELLVQFQDESVVDDSQLPKDRFSAERLKGVDSTLKIQPAELGDSAMYLCASSHAGGRAEQYFGPGTRLTVT.